The 23 T cell receptor beta chains presented below share a single source sample, sequenced in a study of shared clonotypes between healthy human individuals. TCRdb's copy holds only in-frame clones and misses some; the assay was immunoSEQ multiplex PCR. Among 1.4 million to 1.5 million clones listed, approximately 97% were seen once. The sequenced sample consisted of naive CD4+ T cells sorted from blood. Subset noted: CD45RA+ positively selected. These receptors came from a man aged 25 to 40 in good health.

V is TRBV5-1 and J is TRBJ2-7; 13 nucleotides agree with TRBD2. This CDR3 contains 16 residues. J gave up 7 bases and V 0 bases, and 7 bases lay outside the gene matches. In germline, CDR1 is SGHRS, CDR2 YFSETQ. The CDR3 sequence: CASSLDSGLAGIEQYF. The CDR3 nucleotides are TGCGCCAGCAGCTTGGACTCGGGACTAGCGGGGATAGAGCAGTACTTC. Full variable domain (remainder filled in from reference TRBV5-1 and TRBJ2-7): KAGVTQTPRYLIKTRGQQVTLSCSPISGHRSVSWYQQTPGQGLQFLFEYFSETQRNKGNFPGRFSGRQFSNSRSEMNVSTLELGDSALYLCASSLDSGLAGIEQYFGPGTRLTVT.

The chain employs TRBV18 and TRBJ1-5, with no clear D. Looked up from germline, CDR1 is KGHSH and CDR2 is LQKENI. This CDR3 contains 12 residues. V was clipped by 1 base and J by 11 bases, with 9 bases between them. The CDR3 is CASSPRGGTQHF. In DNA form, the CDR3 reads TGTGCCAGCTCACCACGAGGAGGGACCCAGCATTTT.

In DNA, the CDR3 is TGTGCCTCCTCTAATTCCCCCAAAGAGACCCAGTACTTC. Translating gives CASSNSPKETQYF. This rearrangement joins TRBV10-3 to TRBJ2-5; D not resolved. Trimming pared 11 bases from V and 3 bases from J, leaving 16 bases between. Germline loops: CDR1 ENHRY, CDR2 SYGVKD. The CDR3 contains 13 residues.

The V call is TRBV30, the J call TRBJ2-6, with unresolved D. CDR1 is GTSNPN and CDR2 is SVGIG in the germline V gene (reference sequence). V was cut by 1 base and J by 2 bases, with 15 bases left in between. The CDR3 is 17 amino acids. CDR3 residues: CAWSAQLGLAGANVLTF. In DNA form, the CDR3 reads TGTGCCTGGAGTGCCCAATTGGGGTTAGCTGGGGCCAACGTCCTGACTTTC.

V gene TRBV28 combines with J gene TRBJ2-7; TRBD2 might be the D (5 bases). Germline values: CDR1 MDHEN, CDR2 SYDVKM. The CDR3 runs to 15 residues. V lost 5 bases and J lost 6, with 20 bases in between. The CDR3 DNA is TGTGCCAGCAGTACCCGTAGACCTAGCACGGGCGAGCAGTACTTC. Amino acids: CASSTRRPSTGEQYF.

The chain joins TRBV11-2 to TRBJ2-1, with 12 bases identical to TRBD2. The CDR3 loop spans 15 amino acids. Germline trimming cut 5 bases from V and 8 bases from J; bases unmatched to any gene: 7. Germline CDR1 and CDR2: SGHAT and FQNNGV. CDR3 residues: CASSKTSGSFDEQFF. CDR3 sequence (DNA): TGTGCCAGCAGCAAGACTAGCGGGAGTTTCGATGAGCAGTTCTTC.

This chain uses TRBV6-6 with TRBJ1-1; no firm D call. V was clipped by 1 base and J by 0 bases, with 12 bases between them. Germline V gene sequence: CDR1 MNHNY, CDR2 SVGAGI (reference sequence). The CDR3 is 16 amino acids. The CDR3 bases are TGTGCCAGCAGTTACTTGTTGGCTCGGATGAACACTGAAGCTTTCTTT. Amino acid sequence: CASSYLLARMNTEAFF.

The chain is built from TRBV4-1 and TRBJ1-5; D unclear. V was pared by 0 bases and J by 7 bases, with 19 bases between. The CDR3 runs 17 residues. Germline CDR1 is MGHRA and CDR2 is YSYEKL. CDR3 sequence reads: CASSQDLQRRGGQPQHF. The CDR3 coding sequence is TGCGCCAGCAGCCAAGATCTCCAGAGGCGGGGTGGGCAGCCCCAGCATTTT.

The J gene is TRBJ1-1, the V gene TRBV19; D unclear. V lost 3 bases, J lost 5 bases, and 13 bases lay in between. Germline CDR1 and CDR2: LNHDA and SQIVND (reference sequence). The length of the CDR3 is 14 residues. The CDR3 coding sequence is TGTGCCAGTAGTATCAGGTCCGGAGCAACTGAAGCTTTCTTT. Amino acids: CASSIRSGATEAFF. Variable domain in full (rest from reference TRBV19 and TRBJ1-1): DGGITQSPKYLFRKEGQNVTLSCEQNLNHDAMYWYRQDPGQGLRLIYYSQIVNDFQKGDIAEGYSVSREKKESFPLTVTSAQKNPTAFYLCASSIRSGATEAFFGQGTRLTVV.

The chain couples TRBV7-9 to TRBJ2-7; the D gene is possibly TRBD1 (6 bases). The CDR3 is 12 amino acids. Deletions cut 8 bases from V and 3 bases from J, with 11 bases between. Germline CDR1 reads SEHNR; CDR2 reads FQNEAQ (reference sequence). The CDR3 is CASRDNFYEQYF. CDR3 nucleotide sequence: TGTGCCAGCCGGGACAACTTCTACGAGCAGTACTTC.

CDR3 protein: CASSKQGCNQPQHF. In DNA, the CDR3 is TGTGCCAGCAGTAAACAGGGTTGCAATCAGCCCCAGCATTTT. The V gene is TRBV11-3, the J gene TRBJ1-5; D might be TRBD1 (6 bases). CDR3 size: 14 residues. Between the trimmed V and J ends, which lost 6 bases and 2 bases, there was a span of 11 bases. CDR1 is SGHNT and CDR2 is YENEEA in the germline V gene.

This chain links TRBV5-1 with TRBJ2-1, with 11 bases matching TRBD2. The CDR3 has 15 residues. The germline CDR1 and CDR2 sequences are SGHRS and YFSETQ. The V and J ends lost 4 bases and 4 bases, in that order; junction bases with no gene match: 4. The CDR3 loop reads CASSRGLAVYNEQFF. The DNA of the CDR3 is TGCGCCAGCAGCAGGGGACTAGCGGTATACAATGAGCAGTTCTTC.

The chain carries TRBV6-5 and TRBJ2-1; 7 bases align to TRBD1. CDR1 and CDR2 from the germline V gene are MNHEY and SVGAGI. CDR3 length: 14 amino acids. J was trimmed by 2 bases and V by 2 bases; bases with no gene match: 0. The CDR3 DNA follows: TGTGCCAGCAGTTACGGACAGGCCTACAATGAGCAGTTCTTC. Residues: CASSYGQAYNEQFF.

This clone has just one count. The chain recombines TRBV10-2 with TRBJ1-5, with D possibly TRBD1 on 6 matching bases. The germline V gene has CDR1 WSHSY and CDR2 SAAADI. V lost 2 bases, J lost 6 bases, and 14 bases lay in between. The CDR3 is 15 residues long. CDR3 region: CASSEPGGGSQPQHF. CDR3 nucleotide sequence: TGCGCCAGCAGTGAGCCCGGGGGCGGGAGTCAGCCCCAGCATTTT.

V and J are TRBV29-1 and TRBJ1-5, with 8 bases matching TRBD1. The germline gives CDR1 SQVTM, CDR2 ANQGSEA. Trimming took 8 bases from V and 2 from J; bases not matched to a gene: 23. CDR3 length: 19 amino acids. The CDR3 protein is CSPRWGPTGDRLGNQPQHF. The CDR3, as DNA: TGCAGCCCCCGGTGGGGCCCTACAGGGGACAGGCTTGGCAATCAGCCCCAGCATTTT.

The chain uses TRBV7-9 and TRBJ2-6; either TRBD1 or TRBD2 may fit D (5 bases each). There are 19 residues in the CDR3. The ends were cut back, 2 bases at V and 0 bases at J, with 17 bases in the middle. Germline CDR1 and CDR2: SEHNR and FQNEAQ (reference sequence). In DNA, the CDR3 is TGTGCCAGCAGCTTATATCTAGAACGAGGGGCCTCTGGGGCCAACGTCCTGACTTTC. As protein: CASSLYLERGASGANVLTF.

A word on this clone: Other DNA sequences in the sample encode the same CDR3. The V call is TRBV6-5, the J call TRBJ2-7; 7 positions agree with TRBD1. Trimming removed 0 bases from V and 2 bases from J; junction bases left unmatched: 1. The CDR3 sequence is 14 residues long. CDR1 and CDR2 (germline): MNHEY, SVGAGI. CDR3 in amino acids: CASSYSGQPYEQYF. The CDR3 region has the DNA TGTGCCAGCAGTTACTCGGGACAGCCCTACGAGCAGTACTTC.

The gene calls are TRBV7-2 and TRBJ2-1; TRBD2 matches at 11 bases. V lost 1 base and J lost 8; bases outside the gene matches: 4. This CDR3 region has 15 residues. Germline lookup yields CDR1 SGHTA and CDR2 FQGNSA. CDR3 sequence: CASSLELAGVHEQFF. Written as DNA, the CDR3 is TGTGCCAGCAGCTTAGAACTAGCGGGAGTCCATGAGCAGTTCTTC.

This clone was picked up one time. The chain is built from TRBV5-1 and TRBJ1-2; no reliable D call. The CDR3 loop spans 13 amino acids. V lost 0 bases to trimming and J lost 4 bases, with 7 bases between them. Germline lookup yields CDR1 SGHRS and CDR2 YFSETQ. The CDR3 loop is CASSLALAYGYTF. The CDR3, as DNA: TGCGCCAGCAGCTTGGCCCTAGCCTATGGCTACACCTTC.

This sequence joins TRBV15 and TRBJ1-5, with TRBD1 matching over 8 bases. The CDR3 is 14 amino acids. V trimming: 4 bases; J trimming: 6 bases; junction bases outside the gene matches: 5. Germline V lookup: CDR1 LNHNV, CDR2 YYDKDF (reference sequence). CDR3 sequence: CATSNDRGGQPQHF. The CDR3 DNA sequence: TGTGCCACCAGCAACGACAGGGGCGGTCAGCCCCAGCATTTT.

Remarks on this clone: The same CDR3 can be traced to other DNA sequences in this sample. The genes are TRBV11-3 and TRBJ1-1, with D possibly TRBD1 on 5 matching bases. CDR1 and CDR2 (germline): SGHNT, YENEEA. The CDR3 covers 13 residues. V gave up 3 bases and J gave up 1 base, with 6 bases separating them. The CDR3 spells CASSFTGNTEAFF. CDR3 coding DNA: TGTGCCAGCAGCTTCACAGGGAACACTGAAGCTTTCTTT.

This chain uses TRBV5-4 with TRBJ2-7; TRBD1 aligns across 12 bases. CDR3 length: 16 residues. The junction had 7 bases not matched to a gene; V was cut back by 0 bases and J by 6 bases. Germline CDR1 is SGHNT and CDR2 is YYREEE (reference sequence). CDR3 protein: CASSLAGTGGGSEQYF. CDR3 coding DNA: TGTGCCAGCAGCTTGGCCGGGACAGGGGGCGGGAGCGAGCAGTACTTC.

The chain is built from TRBV5-8 and TRBJ2-2; perhaps TRBD2 as D (5 bases). This CDR3 is built from 14 residues. Germline CDR1 reads SGHTS; CDR2 reads YDEGEE. V shed 2 bases and J shed 5 bases, with 10 bases lying between them. CDR3 amino acids: CASSFLARTGELFF. The DNA of the CDR3 is TGTGCCAGCAGCTTCCTAGCTAGGACCGGGGAGCTGTTTTTT.